These 27 T cell receptor beta chains were sequenced from one sample in a study of cytomegalovirus exposure and HLA in healthy donors. With 60 Vbeta and 13 Jbeta primers, the PCR was carried out. Here immunoSEQ multiplex PCR was the method, and the copy in TCRdb shows in-frame clones only, minus some. The sample consists of fewer than 180,000 clones, approximately 79% of them appearing once. The material sequenced was PBMCs. These receptors all come from a man aged 45-65 years in good health and CMV-seropositive.

The V call is TRBV28, the J call TRBJ2-3; 8 nucleotides match TRBD1. V was pared by 7 bases and J by 5 bases, with 11 bases of the junction left unmatched. Looked up from germline, CDR1 is MDHEN and CDR2 is SYDVKM. This CDR3 has 15 amino acids. The CDR3 loop is CASKFLGQGVDTQYF. The DNA of the CDR3 is TGTGCCAGCAAATTCCTCGGACAGGGTGTAGATACGCAGTATTTT.

This sequence joins TRBV9 and TRBJ2-3; 8 nucleotides agree with TRBD2. Germline values: CDR1 SGDLS, CDR2 YYNGEE. This CDR3 has 16 amino acids. The junction had 12 bases not matched to a gene; V was cut back by 3 bases and J by 6 bases. CDR3: CASSGGLDRVSDTQYF. CDR3 DNA sequence: TGTGCCAGCAGCGGGGGACTAGACCGGGTGAGCGATACGCAGTATTTT.

V gene TRBV19 combines with J gene TRBJ1-4; 8 nucleotides line up with TRBD1. The CDR3 has 15 residues. Germline values: CDR1 LNHDA, CDR2 SQIVND (reference sequence). With 9 bases clipped from V and 6 bases from J, the junction kept 12 bases outside the gene matches. The DNA for the CDR3 is TGTGCCAGCAGGGACAGGCCCCGTGGAGATGAAAAACTGTTTTTT. This encodes CASRDRPRGDEKLFF.

V and J are TRBV5-4 and TRBJ2-5, with D perhaps matching TRBD2 (5 bases). The CDR3 length is 14 residues. CDR1 SGHNT and CDR2 YYREEE come from the germline V gene (reference sequence). Trimming removed 1 base at V and 5 bases at J, with 12 bases between. The CDR3 protein is CASSLRDRRETQYF. DNA for the CDR3: TGTGCCAGCAGCTTGAGGGATAGGAGGGAGACCCAGTACTTC.

This clone occurred once. This sequence joins TRBV5-6 and TRBJ2-7, with TRBD1 as a possible D gene (6 bases). Germline values: CDR1 SGHDT, CDR2 YYEEEE. The V gene lost 4 bases and the J gene lost 0 bases, with 20 bases spanning the gap. The CDR3 runs to 17 residues. CDR3 DNA sequence: TGTGCCAGCAGCCCGGATGTTTCACAGGGTATCTCCTACGAGCAGTACTTC. Its protein is CASSPDVSQGISYEQYF.

The chain employs TRBV9 and TRBJ2-2; D unresolved. V lost 0 bases, J lost 4 bases, and 13 bases lay in between. Germline loops: CDR1 SGDLS, CDR2 YYNGEE. The CDR3 consists of 16 residues. CDR3 nucleotides: TGTGCCAGCAGCGTAGACCCTCTAGGTGGCACCGGGGAGCTGTTTTTT. Translated, it gives CASSVDPLGGTGELFF.

V is TRBV2 and J is TRBJ2-2; 7 bases align to TRBD2. V shed 4 bases and J 5 bases; nucleotides not matched to a gene: 4. The CDR3 totals 14 residues. Germline lookup yields CDR1 SNHLY and CDR2 FYNNEI. The CDR3, as DNA: TGTGCCAGCAGTGGGCGGGAGAGGACCGGGGAGCTGTTTTTT. Translating gives CASSGRERTGELFF.

This clone was seen a few times. The chain joins TRBV2 to TRBJ1-2, with D tentatively TRBD1 (5 bases). The CDR3 runs to 14 residues. Per germline, CDR1 SNHLY and CDR2 FYNNEI. V gave up 3 bases and J gave up 2 bases, with 10 bases separating them. This CDR3 is CASSDSGGNYGYTF. In nucleotides, the CDR3 is TGTGCCAGCAGTGATTCGGGGGGGAACTATGGCTACACCTTC. Complete variable domain (other parts from reference TRBV2 and TRBJ1-2): EPEVTQTPSHQVTQMGQEVILRCVPISNHLYFYWYRQILGQKVEFLVSFYNNEISEKSEIFDDQFSVERPDGSNFTLKIRSTKLEDSAMYFCASSDSGGNYGYTFGSGTRLTVV.

The chain has TRBV5-1 and TRBJ2-4, with 9 nucleotides matching TRBD2. Germline V gene sequence: CDR1 SGHRS, CDR2 YFSETQ. There are 16 residues in the CDR3. Unmatched junction bases numbered 2, after V lost 0 bases and J lost 1 base. CDR3 sequence reads: CASSLGLAVAKNIQYF. The DNA for the CDR3 is TGCGCCAGCAGCTTGGGACTAGCGGTGGCCAAAAACATTCAGTACTTC.

This chain joins TRBV7-8 and TRBJ2-1; TRBD2 agrees at 8 bases. This CDR3 has 12 residues. Germline V gene data show CDR1 as SGHVS and CDR2 as FQNEAQ. With V trimmed by 2 bases and J by 14 bases, 5 bases remained unmatched. CDR3 sequence reads: CASSLQRGREFF. The CDR3 DNA sequence: TGTGCCAGCAGCTTACAGCGGGGGCGAGAGTTCTTC.

V is TRBV11-2 and J is TRBJ2-1, with TRBD2 matching 10 bases. Germline V gene data show CDR1 as SGHAT and CDR2 as FQNNGV. The trim removed 3 bases at V and 10 bases at J, leaving 6 bases unmatched. The CDR3 totals 14 residues. The CDR3 nucleotides read TGTGCCAGCAGCTTTCGTCTAGCGGGAGACGAGCAGTTCTTC. It encodes CASSFRLAGDEQFF.

V and J are TRBV2 and TRBJ2-7, with D possibly being TRBD2 (6 bases). Trimming pared 7 bases from V and 0 bases from J, leaving 13 bases between. The CDR3 is 14 residues long. CDR1 is SNHLY and CDR2 is FYNNEI in the germline V gene. The CDR3 bases are TGTGCCAGCACAACGGGACTCCACTCCTACGAGCAGTACTTC. Its protein is CASTTGLHSYEQYF.

The chain recombines TRBV6-5 with TRBJ1-5, with TRBD1 identical over 7 bases. The germline gives CDR1 MNHEY, CDR2 SVGAGI. The CDR3 extends over 14 amino acids. With V trimmed by 6 bases and J by 5 bases, 7 bases remained unmatched. The CDR3 DNA sequence: TGTGCCAGCAGGCTTGGACAGGATTATCAGCCCCAGCATTTT. Protein sequence: CASRLGQDYQPQHF.

The chain carries TRBV6-5 and TRBJ2-5; 7 nucleotides match TRBD2. TRBJ2-7 explains the end of the DNA better; the J call may be wrong. Germline lookup yields CDR1 MNHEY and CDR2 SVGAGI. CDR3 length: 15 residues. The CDR3 region is CASSYLAGVYYEQYF. CDR3 in DNA: TGTGCCAGCAGTTACCTTGCGGGAGTCTACTACGAGCAGTACTTC.

The chain links TRBV5-1 to TRBJ2-5; 10 nucleotides agree with TRBD1. The CDR3 sequence is 15 residues long. From germline, CDR1 is SGHRS and CDR2 YFSETQ. Unmatched junction bases numbered 3, after V lost 0 bases and J lost 4 bases. Written as DNA, the CDR3 is TGCGCCAGCAGCTTGGTCGGGACAGGGGCAGAGACCCAGTACTTC. It yields the protein CASSLVGTGAETQYF. Drawing the rest from reference TRBV5-1 and TRBJ2-5, the complete variable domain is KAGVTQTPRYLIKTRGQQVTLSCSPISGHRSVSWYQQTPGQGLQFLFEYFSETQRNKGNFPGRFSGRQFSNSRSEMNVSTLELGDSALYLCASSLVGTGAETQYFGPGTRLLVL.

The chain recombines TRBV28 with TRBJ2-7; 9 nucleotides match TRBD2. J was trimmed by 3 bases and V by 3 bases; bases with no gene match: 6. Per germline, CDR1 MDHEN and CDR2 SYDVKM. The CDR3 totals 15 residues. CDR3 region: CASSLSLAGHYEQYF. CDR3 in DNA: TGTGCCAGCAGTTTGTCCCTAGCGGGACACTACGAGCAGTACTTC.

This chain links TRBV19 with TRBJ2-3; D is perhaps TRBD2 (6 bases). V lost 3 bases, J lost 1 base, and 11 bases lay in between. This CDR3 comprises 15 residues. The germline V gene encodes CDR1 LNHDA and CDR2 SQIVND (reference sequence). The CDR3 nucleotides read TGTGCCAGTAGTATTCCCGGCGGGGGCACAGATACGCAGTATTTT. This sequence encodes CASSIPGGGTDTQYF. Full variable domain (rest looked up from reference TRBV19 and TRBJ2-3): DGGITQSPKYLFRKEGQNVTLSCEQNLNHDAMYWYRQDPGQGLRLIYYSQIVNDFQKGDIAEGYSVSREKKESFPLTVTSAQKNPTAFYLCASSIPGGGTDTQYFGPGTRLTVL.

There are a few counts of this clone. The V and J genes are TRBV27 and TRBJ1-2, with TRBD1 identical over 7 bases. The CDR3 totals 15 residues. In germline, CDR1 is MNHEY, CDR2 SMNVEV (reference sequence). V lost 5 bases and J lost 1; bases outside the gene matches: 7. The CDR3, as DNA: TGTGCCAGCAGTAGGGGACAGAACTATAACTATGGCTACACCTTC. This gives the protein CASSRGQNYNYGYTF.

This clone was observed a few times. This chain joins TRBV28 and TRBJ2-7; 7 positions agree with TRBD2. J gave up 3 bases and V 6 bases, and 5 bases lay outside the gene matches. This CDR3 spans 13 amino acids. Looked up from germline, CDR1 is MDHEN and CDR2 is SYDVKM. In DNA, the CDR3 is TGTGCCAGCAGGGTGGGACTACACTACGAGCAGTACTTC. This sequence encodes CASRVGLHYEQYF.

Only a few counts were recorded for this clone. The DNA for the CDR3 is TGCGCCAGCAGCTTTACTTTTACAGGGAAGCATGGCTACACCTTC. Translation gives CASSFTFTGKHGYTF. This rearrangement joins TRBV5-1 to TRBJ1-2; possible D gene TRBD1, 6 bases. Germline V gives CDR1 SGHRS, CDR2 YFSETQ. The CDR3 loop spans 15 amino acids. V gave up 2 bases and J gave up 6 bases, with 17 bases separating them.

The V call is TRBV27, the J call TRBJ1-2, with 8 bases identical to TRBD1. Per germline, CDR1 MNHEY and CDR2 SMNVEV (reference sequence). V dropped 6 bases and J dropped 3; count of bases not matched to a gene: 12. The length of the CDR3 is 16 residues. CDR3 DNA sequence: TGTGCCAGCAGCCCGGGGGCAGGGGGCACGGACTATGGCTACACCTTC. Amino acids: CASSPGAGGTDYGYTF.

The gene calls are TRBV2 and TRBJ1-2; D not resolved. The CDR3 runs 14 residues. The V gene lost 3 bases and the J gene lost 2 bases, with 10 bases spanning the gap. The V gene's germline CDR1 is SNHLY and CDR2 FYNNEI. The CDR3 DNA is TGTGCCAGCAGTGAGGCCAGAATGAACTATGGCTACACCTTC. This gives the protein CASSEARMNYGYTF.

The genes are TRBV9 and TRBJ2-1, with TRBD2 identical over 14 bases. This CDR3 region has 16 residues. The J segment lost 1 base and the V segment lost 3 bases, leaving 0 bases of the junction unmatched. CDR1 and CDR2 from the germline V gene are SGDLS and YYNGEE. CDR3 sequence reads: CASSGLAGGSYNEQFF. The CDR3, as DNA: TGTGCCAGCAGCGGACTAGCGGGAGGGTCCTACAATGAGCAGTTCTTC.

In this sample, this clone turned up once. This sequence joins TRBV20-1 and TRBJ2-7, with 9 bases that match TRBD2. CDR1 and CDR2 from the germline V gene are DFQATT and SNEGSKA (reference sequence). The CDR3 contains 11 residues. V dropped 6 bases and J dropped 10; count of bases not matched to a gene: 7. The CDR3 sequence: CSAPTAGGQYF. The CDR3 coding sequence is TGCAGTGCGCCGACAGCGGGAGGTCAGTACTTC.

This clone is a singleton in its sample. The chain links TRBV27 to TRBJ1-5; TRBD1 aligns across 7 bases. V was clipped by 3 bases and J by 1 base; unmatched bases: 6. The CDR3 length is 16 residues. Germline CDR1 reads MNHEY; CDR2 reads SMNVEV (reference sequence). In DNA, the CDR3 is TGTGCCAGCAGTTTCTCCCCCAGGGGGAGCAATCAGCCCCAGCATTTT. Translating it yields CASSFSPRGSNQPQHF.

The V call is TRBV28, the J call TRBJ2-2; TRBD1 is a possible D gene (5 bases). The CDR3 contains 14 residues. V dropped 2 bases and J dropped 6 bases, with 10 bases sitting between them. Germline V lookup: CDR1 MDHEN, CDR2 SYDVKM. The CDR3 reads CASSLLRGSGELFF. In DNA form, the CDR3 reads TGTGCCAGCAGTTTACTTAGGGGCTCCGGGGAGCTGTTTTTT.

The rearrangement links TRBV15 to TRBJ2-7; D remains ambiguous. The germline gives CDR1 LNHNV, CDR2 YYDKDF (reference sequence). Trimming left V 0 bases short and J 3 bases short, with 15 bases between. The length of the CDR3 is 16 residues. CDR3 sequence reads: CATSRDLQVPGYEQYF. The CDR3 nucleotides read TGTGCCACCAGCAGAGATCTCCAGGTCCCTGGCTACGAGCAGTACTTC.